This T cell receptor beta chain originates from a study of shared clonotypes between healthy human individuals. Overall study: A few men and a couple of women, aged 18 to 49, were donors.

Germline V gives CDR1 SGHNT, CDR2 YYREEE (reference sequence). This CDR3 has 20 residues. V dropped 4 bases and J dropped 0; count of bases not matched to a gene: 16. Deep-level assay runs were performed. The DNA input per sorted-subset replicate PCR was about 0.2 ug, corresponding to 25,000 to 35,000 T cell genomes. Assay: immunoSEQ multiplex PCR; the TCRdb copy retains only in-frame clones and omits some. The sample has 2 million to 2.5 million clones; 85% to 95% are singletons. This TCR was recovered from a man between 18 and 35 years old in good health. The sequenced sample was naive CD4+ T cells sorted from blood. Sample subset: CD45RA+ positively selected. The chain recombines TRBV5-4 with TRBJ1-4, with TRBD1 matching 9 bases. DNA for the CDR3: TGTGCCAGCAGCCCTGGACAGGGGAACACGATGCTTACAACTAATGAAAAACTGTTTTTT. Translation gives CASSPGQGNTMLTTNEKLFF.